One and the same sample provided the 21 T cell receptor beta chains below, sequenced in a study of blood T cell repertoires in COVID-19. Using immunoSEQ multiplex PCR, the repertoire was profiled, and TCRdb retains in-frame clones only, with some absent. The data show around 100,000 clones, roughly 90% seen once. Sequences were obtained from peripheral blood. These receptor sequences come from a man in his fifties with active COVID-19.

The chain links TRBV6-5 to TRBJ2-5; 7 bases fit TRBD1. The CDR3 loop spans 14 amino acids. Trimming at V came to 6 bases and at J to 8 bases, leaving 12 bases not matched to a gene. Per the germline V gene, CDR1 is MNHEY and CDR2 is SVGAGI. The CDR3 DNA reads TGTGCCAGCAGGGGGACAGAGCTAAAGAGAACCCAGTACTTC. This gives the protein CASRGTELKRTQYF.

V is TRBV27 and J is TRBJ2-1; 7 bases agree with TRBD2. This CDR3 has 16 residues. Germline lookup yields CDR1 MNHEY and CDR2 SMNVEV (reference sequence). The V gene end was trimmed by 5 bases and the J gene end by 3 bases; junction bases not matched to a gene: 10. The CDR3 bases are TGTGCCAGCAGTCCCTACTCTAGCGGAGTCTACAATGAGCAGTTCTTC. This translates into CASSPYSSGVYNEQFF.

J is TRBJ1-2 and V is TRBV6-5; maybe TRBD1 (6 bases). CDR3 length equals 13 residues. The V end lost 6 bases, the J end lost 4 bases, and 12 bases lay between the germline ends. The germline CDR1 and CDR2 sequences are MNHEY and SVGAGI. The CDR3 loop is CASRDQGIYGYTF. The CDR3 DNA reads TGTGCCAGCAGGGACCAGGGGATCTATGGCTACACCTTC.

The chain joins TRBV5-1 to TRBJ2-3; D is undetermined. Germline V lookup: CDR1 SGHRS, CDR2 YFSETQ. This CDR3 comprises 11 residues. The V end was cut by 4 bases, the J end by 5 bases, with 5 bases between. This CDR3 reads CASSNRDTQYF. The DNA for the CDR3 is TGCGCCAGCAGCAATAGAGATACGCAGTATTTT.

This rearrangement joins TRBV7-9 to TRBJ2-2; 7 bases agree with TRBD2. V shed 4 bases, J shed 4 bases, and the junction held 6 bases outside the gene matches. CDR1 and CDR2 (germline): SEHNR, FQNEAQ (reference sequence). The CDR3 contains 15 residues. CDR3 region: CASSSGLGGTGELFF. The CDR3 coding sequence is TGTGCCAGCAGCTCCGGACTAGGAGGCACCGGGGAGCTGTTTTTT.

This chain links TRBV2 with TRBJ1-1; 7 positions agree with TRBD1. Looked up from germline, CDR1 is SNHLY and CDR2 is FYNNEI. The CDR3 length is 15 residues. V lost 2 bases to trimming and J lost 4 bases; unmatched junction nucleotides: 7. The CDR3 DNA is TGTGCCAGCAGTGAAAAAACAGGGGTCGGCACTGAAGCTTTCTTT. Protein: CASSEKTGVGTEAFF.

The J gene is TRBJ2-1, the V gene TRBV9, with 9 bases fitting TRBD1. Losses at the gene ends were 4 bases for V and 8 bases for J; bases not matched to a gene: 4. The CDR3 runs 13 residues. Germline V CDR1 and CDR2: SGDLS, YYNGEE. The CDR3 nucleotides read TGTGCCAGCAGCAGCCGGGACAGGGATGAGCAGTTCTTC. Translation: CASSSRDRDEQFF.

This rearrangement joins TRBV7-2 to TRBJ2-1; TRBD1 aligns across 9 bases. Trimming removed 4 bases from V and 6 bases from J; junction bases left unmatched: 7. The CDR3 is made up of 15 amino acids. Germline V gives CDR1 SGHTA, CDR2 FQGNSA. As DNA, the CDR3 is TGTGCCAGCAGCTATGGGACAGGGACCCGCAATGAGCAGTTCTTC. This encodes CASSYGTGTRNEQFF.

In DNA form, the CDR3 reads TGTGCCAGCAGTTTTCCTCTGGGTAGCGGGCTAAGGAATGAGCAGTTCTTC. Translated: CASSFPLGSGLRNEQFF. The rearrangement joins TRBV6-2 or TRBV6-3 to TRBJ2-1; 7 bases are a match to TRBD2. The CDR3 runs to 17 residues. Germline assignment: CDR1 MNHEY and CDR2 SVGEGT. The J segment lost 7 bases and the V segment lost 4 bases, leaving 16 bases of the junction unmatched.

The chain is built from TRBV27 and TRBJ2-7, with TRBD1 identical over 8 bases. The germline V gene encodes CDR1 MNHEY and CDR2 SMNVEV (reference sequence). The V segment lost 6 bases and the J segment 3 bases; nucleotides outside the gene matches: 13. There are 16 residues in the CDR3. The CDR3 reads CASRSQGVGVHYEQYF. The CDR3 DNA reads TGTGCCAGCAGGTCACAGGGGGTGGGGGTCCACTACGAGCAGTACTTC.

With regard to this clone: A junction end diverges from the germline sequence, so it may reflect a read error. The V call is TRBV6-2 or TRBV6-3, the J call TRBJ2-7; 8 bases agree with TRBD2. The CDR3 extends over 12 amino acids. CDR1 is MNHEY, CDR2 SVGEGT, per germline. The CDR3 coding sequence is TGTGCCAGCAGTGACCTACCCGAGGGACTAGACTTC. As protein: CASSDLPEGLDF.

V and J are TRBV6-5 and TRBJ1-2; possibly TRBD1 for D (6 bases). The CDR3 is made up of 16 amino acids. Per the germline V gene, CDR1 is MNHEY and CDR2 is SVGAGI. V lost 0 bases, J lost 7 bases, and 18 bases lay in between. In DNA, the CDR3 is TGTGCCAGCAGTTACTCAAGACGCAGGGGAACCGGTGGCTACACCTTC. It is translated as CASSYSRRRGTGGYTF.

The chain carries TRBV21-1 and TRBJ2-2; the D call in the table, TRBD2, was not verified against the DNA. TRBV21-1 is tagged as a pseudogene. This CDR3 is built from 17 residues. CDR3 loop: CASSKGIAGGPTGELFF. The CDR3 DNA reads TGTGCCAGCAGCAAAGGTATTGCGGGAGGCCCCACCGGGGAGCTGTTTTTT.

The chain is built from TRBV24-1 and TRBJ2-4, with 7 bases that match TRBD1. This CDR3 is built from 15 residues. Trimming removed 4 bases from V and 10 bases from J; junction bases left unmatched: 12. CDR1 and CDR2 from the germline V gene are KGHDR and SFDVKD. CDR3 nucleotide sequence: TGTGCCACCAGTGACTCCAGGGGACAGTCGAGAATTCAGTACTTC. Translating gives CATSDSRGQSRIQYF.

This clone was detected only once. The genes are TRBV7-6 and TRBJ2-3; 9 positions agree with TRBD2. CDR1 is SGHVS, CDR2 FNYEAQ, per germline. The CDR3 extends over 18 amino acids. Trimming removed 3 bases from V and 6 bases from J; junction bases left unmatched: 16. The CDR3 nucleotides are TGTGCCAGCAGCTTTCTTCCTTCCAGCGGGGGGTTAGGCGATACGCAGTATTTT. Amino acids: CASSFLPSSGGLGDTQYF.

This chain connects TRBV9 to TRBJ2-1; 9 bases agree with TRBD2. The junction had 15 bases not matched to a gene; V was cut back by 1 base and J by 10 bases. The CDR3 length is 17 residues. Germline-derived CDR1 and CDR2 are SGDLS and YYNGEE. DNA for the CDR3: TGTGCCAGCAGCGTAAGACCCGGCCGCGGGGGGGCGGGAGAGCAGTTCTTC. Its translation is CASSVRPGRGGAGEQFF.

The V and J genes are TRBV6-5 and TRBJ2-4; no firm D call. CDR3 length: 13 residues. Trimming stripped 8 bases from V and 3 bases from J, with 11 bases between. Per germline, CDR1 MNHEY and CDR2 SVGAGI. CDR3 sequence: CASGRENKNIQYF. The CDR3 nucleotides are TGTGCCAGCGGTCGCGAAAACAAAAACATTCAGTACTTC.

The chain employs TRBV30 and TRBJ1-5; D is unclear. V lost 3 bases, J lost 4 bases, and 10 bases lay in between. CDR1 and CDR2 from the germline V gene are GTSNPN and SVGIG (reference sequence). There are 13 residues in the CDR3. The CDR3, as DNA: TGTGCCTGGAGCGCCAACGGGAATCAGCCCCAGCATTTT. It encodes CAWSANGNQPQHF.

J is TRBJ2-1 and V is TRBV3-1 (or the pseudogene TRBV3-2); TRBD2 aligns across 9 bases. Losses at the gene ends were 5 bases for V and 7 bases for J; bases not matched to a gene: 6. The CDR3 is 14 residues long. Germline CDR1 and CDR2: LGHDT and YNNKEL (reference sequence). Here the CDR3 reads CASSVSGGGNEQFF. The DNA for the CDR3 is TGTGCCAGCAGCGTTAGCGGGGGAGGGAATGAGCAGTTCTTC.

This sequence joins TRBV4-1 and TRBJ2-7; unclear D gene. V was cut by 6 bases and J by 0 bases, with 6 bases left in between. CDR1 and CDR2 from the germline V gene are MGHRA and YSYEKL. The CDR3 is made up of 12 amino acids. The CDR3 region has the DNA TGCGCCAGCAGTCCAGACTCCTACGAGCAGTACTTC. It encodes CASSPDSYEQYF.

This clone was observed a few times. CDR3 sequence (DNA): TGTGCCAGCAGCTTAGGGTTGAGCGGAGGGGTAGGCGGGACCCAGTACTTC. Protein: CASSLGLSGGVGGTQYF. The chain links TRBV7-6 to TRBJ2-5; tentatively, D is TRBD2 (6 bases). The CDR3 has 17 amino acids. V dropped 1 base and J dropped 7 bases, with 22 bases sitting between them. The germline CDR1 and CDR2 sequences are SGHVS and FNYEAQ.